This T cell receptor (beta chain) was documented in a study of follicular helper T cells after annual influenza vaccination. Across the study: For some subjects, blood spans the 2013-2014, 2014-2015 and 2015-2016 annual vaccinations.

TCRdb's copy holds only in-frame clones and misses some; the assay was immunoSEQ multiplex PCR. This table has 25,000 to 35,000 clones, 70% to 90% appearing once. The V end was cut by 6 bases, the J end by 6 bases, with 7 bases between. This CDR3 has 11 residues. Germline CDR1 is ENHRY and CDR2 is SYGVKD. Time point defined: 2014-2015 season, pre-vaccination. Adults were given seasonal inactivated influenza vaccine, and blood CD4 subsets were sorted before and after vaccination. This clone was picked up one time. The source is an adult who received the influenza vaccine. The chain uses TRBV10-3 and TRBJ2-3; D perhaps matches TRBD2 (6 bases). Sequenced material: CXCR5+ CD38- circulating T follicular helper cells from blood, taken on the day of influenza vaccination. Specified subset: circulating Tfh, non-naive CD4+CXCR5+PD-1+ (ICOS+CD38+ or ICOS-CD38-). CDR3 sequence: CAISGGDTQYF. Written as DNA, the CDR3 is TGTGCCATCAGCGGAGGGGATACGCAGTATTTT.